This T cell receptor beta chain was profiled in a study of lymphopenia after photon versus proton radiotherapy. General study points: Post-nadir TCR diversity decline inversely tracked overall survival among those who died. After lymphocyte nadir, photon-treated repertoires showed oligoclonal expansion, especially CD8+ Temra. Only patients who died were analyzed for survival; proton advantage is unproven.

The method was immunoSEQ multiplex PCR; TCRdb's version includes in-frame clones alone and lacks a portion of them. The data show approximately 65,000 clones, about 90% seen once. Germline V gene sequence: CDR1 SGHDT, CDR2 YYEEEE. Between the trimmed V and J ends, which lost 1 base and 4 bases, there was a span of 6 bases. The CDR3 sequence is 13 residues long. The sample holds one count of this clone. Its antigen is undetermined. The chain employs TRBV5-6 and TRBJ1-5; D is undetermined. The sequencing used peripheral blood, collected from a patient treated with proton-based radiotherapy. This TCR was recovered from a man older than 75 with esophageal cancer. This chain's CDR3 is CASSLSPNQPQHF. In nucleotides, the CDR3 is TGTGCCAGCAGCTTGTCCCCGAATCAGCCCCAGCATTTT.